Shown below are 21 T cell receptor beta chains from a single sample sequenced in a study of cytomegalovirus exposure and HLA in healthy donors. Amplification used 60 Vbeta primers and 13 Jbeta primers. Generated by immunoSEQ multiplex PCR, the TCRdb table keeps only in-frame clones and is missing some. The table lists roughly 93,000 clones, about 74% of them singletons. Sequencing was done on a sample of PBMCs. The receptors stem from a man aged 35-49 years in good health and CMV-seronegative.

The chain is built from TRBV2 and TRBJ1-1, with 9 bases matching TRBD1. The CDR3 covers 13 residues. Per the germline V gene, CDR1 is SNHLY and CDR2 is FYNNEI. V lost 6 bases, J lost 13 bases, and 12 bases stayed unmatched. The CDR3 loop is CASSADRGARIFF. The CDR3 DNA sequence: TGTGCCAGCAGCGCGGACAGGGGCGCTAGAATTTTCTTT.

J is TRBJ1-5 and V is TRBV2; TRBD1 is a possible D gene (5 bases). Per the germline V gene, CDR1 is SNHLY and CDR2 is FYNNEI. CDR3 length: 13 amino acids. The V and J ends lost 9 bases and 4 bases respectively, with 13 bases between them. CDR3 sequence (DNA): TGTGCCAGTTCGGGGGGGGTAAATCAGCCCCAGCATTTT. Translation gives CASSGGVNQPQHF.

The chain combines TRBV30 with TRBJ2-7; no clear D. The CDR3 covers 13 residues. Germline V lookup: CDR1 GTSNPN, CDR2 SVGIG (reference sequence). Trimming pared 2 bases from V and 2 bases from J, leaving 10 bases between. The CDR3 DNA follows: TGTGCCTGGAGTAGTGGCCCCCCCTACGAGCAGTACTTC. It encodes CAWSSGPPYEQYF.

This rearrangement joins TRBV29-1 to TRBJ1-5, with D hard to call. This CDR3 contains 13 residues. In germline, CDR1 is SQVTM, CDR2 ANQGSEA. Trimming pared 2 bases from V and 3 bases from J, leaving 8 bases between. The CDR3 loop reads CSVELAVNQPQHF. The CDR3 DNA reads TGCAGCGTTGAACTGGCAGTCAATCAGCCCCAGCATTTT.

The chain is built from TRBV7-7 and TRBJ2-1; TRBD1 matches 7 bases. Germline V gene sequence: CDR1 SSHAT, CDR2 FNYEAQ (reference sequence). V dropped 1 base and J dropped 4; count of bases not matched to a gene: 1. CDR3 length: 14 residues. The CDR3: CASSLEGQYNEQFF. In DNA form, the CDR3 reads TGTGCCAGCAGCTTAGAGGGACAGTACAATGAGCAGTTCTTC.

This chain uses TRBV6-5 with TRBJ2-7; perhaps TRBD1 as D (5 bases). Germline V gene lookup returns CDR1 MNHEY and CDR2 SVGAGI. Trimming left V 3 bases short and J 2 bases short, with 8 bases between. The length of the CDR3 is 13 residues. As DNA, the CDR3 is TGTGCCAGCAGTTATGACAGCACCTACGAGCAGTACTTC. This sequence encodes CASSYDSTYEQYF.

J is TRBJ2-1 and V is TRBV9, with 10 bases identical to TRBD2. The trim removed 3 bases at V and 6 bases at J, leaving 6 bases unmatched. Germline CDR1 SGDLS, CDR2 YYNGEE. The CDR3 spans 15 residues. The CDR3 region has the DNA TGTGCCAGCAGCGCACGGACTAGCGGCCCCAATGAGCAGTTCTTC. Amino acid sequence: CASSARTSGPNEQFF.

A few counts support this clone. The chain couples TRBV9 to TRBJ2-5; perhaps TRBD1 as D (5 bases). The J call is in doubt because the DNA end fits TRBJ2-7 better. Per germline, CDR1 SGDLS and CDR2 YYNGEE. The CDR3 runs 14 residues. As DNA, the CDR3 is TGTGCCAGCAGCCTAAGAGACAGATCCTACGAGCAGTACTTC. Translation gives CASSLRDRSYEQYF.

The CDR3 DNA follows: TGTGCCAGCAGCCGTCCCGGGACAGGGGTTCGTTCGAATGGCTACACCTTC. Its translation is CASSRPGTGVRSNGYTF. The V and J genes are TRBV11-2 and TRBJ1-2; 10 nucleotides align to TRBD1. The V gene end was trimmed by 5 bases and the J gene end by 6 bases; junction bases not matched to a gene: 15. This CDR3 has 17 amino acids. Germline-derived CDR1 and CDR2 are SGHAT and FQNNGV.

This rearrangement joins TRBV27 to TRBJ1-6; perhaps TRBD1 as D (5 bases). Trimming pared 6 bases from V and 8 bases from J, leaving 20 bases between. Germline V gene lookup returns CDR1 MNHEY and CDR2 SMNVEV (reference sequence). This CDR3 has 16 amino acids. Here the CDR3 reads CASRQGSTSFYSPLHF. CDR3 nucleotide sequence: TGTGCCAGCAGGCAGGGTAGTACTAGCTTCTATTCACCCCTCCACTTT.

V gene TRBV30 combines with J gene TRBJ2-2; D call uncertain. Trimming took 3 bases from V and 5 from J, leaving 10 bases between them. The length of the CDR3 is 13 residues. Germline V gene lookup returns CDR1 GTSNPN and CDR2 SVGIG (reference sequence). As DNA, the CDR3 is TGTGCCTGGAGCCTAATTGGTACCGGGGAGCTGTTTTTT. Protein product: CAWSLIGTGELFF. Full variable domain (rest looked up from reference TRBV30 and TRBJ2-2): SQTIHQWPATLVQPVGSPLSLECTVEGTSNPNLYWYRQAAGRGLQLLFYSVGIGQISSEVPQNLSASRPQDRQFILSSKKLLLSDSGFYLCAWSLIGTGELFFGEGSRLTVL.

The chain recombines TRBV6-4 with TRBJ1-3; no firm D call. Trimming left V 4 bases short and J 2 bases short, with 6 bases between. CDR1 and CDR2 (germline): MRHNA, SNTAGT. The length of the CDR3 is 13 residues. CDR3 in DNA: TGTGCCAGCAGTGTGGAGGCTGGAAACACCATATATTTT. Translating gives CASSVEAGNTIYF.

In its sample, this clone was seen a few times. One junction end does not reproduce the germline sequence, and a read error may be involved. The rearrangement links TRBV7-9 to TRBJ1-2, with TRBD1 matching over 11 bases. This CDR3 is 16 amino acids long. Germline CDR1 and CDR2: SEHNR and FQNEAQ (reference sequence). CDR3 sequence (DNA): TGTTCCAGCAGCTTAGCACGGACAGGGGGCGCGAATGGCTACACCTTC. Residues: CSSSLARTGGANGYTF.

This clone showed up just once. The chain carries TRBV4-1 and TRBJ2-1; 7 nucleotides match TRBD2. With 4 bases clipped from V and 4 bases from J, the junction kept 16 bases outside the gene matches. Germline values: CDR1 MGHRA, CDR2 YSYEKL. The CDR3 covers 18 residues. DNA for the CDR3: TGCGCCAGCAGCCCCGCCTCCTTTGGCGGGGGAGGATACAATGAGCAGTTCTTC. Protein product: CASSPASFGGGGYNEQFF.

The chain couples TRBV27 to TRBJ2-7; D unresolved. This CDR3 has 11 residues. V was pared by 8 bases and J by 6 bases, with 11 bases between. The germline CDR1 and CDR2 sequences are MNHEY and SMNVEV (reference sequence). The CDR3 DNA sequence: TGTGCCAGCTCGCCGGGTGGCGAGCAGTACTTC. This sequence encodes CASSPGGEQYF.

Written as DNA, the CDR3 is TGTGCCAGCAGTGAAATTACAGGGGGCTCCCGTGAAGCTTTCTTT. It yields the protein CASSEITGGSREAFF. This chain links TRBV2 with TRBJ1-1, with TRBD1 matching 9 bases. J was trimmed by 7 bases and V by 2 bases; bases with no gene match: 8. The germline CDR1 and CDR2 sequences are SNHLY and FYNNEI. The CDR3 is 15 residues long.

The V call is TRBV5-1, the J call TRBJ1-1; D perhaps matches TRBD1 (5 bases). Germline loops: CDR1 SGHRS, CDR2 YFSETQ. Trimming removed 7 bases at V and 0 bases at J, with 16 bases between. CDR3 size: 15 residues. For the CDR3, the DNA is TGCGCCAGCTTGGGCCACGGGGGAATGAACACTGAAGCTTTCTTT. Protein sequence: CASLGHGGMNTEAFF.

Note on this clone: A junction end diverges from the germline sequence, so it may reflect a read error. V and J are TRBV10-3 and TRBJ2-6, with 10 bases identical to TRBD1. CDR1 and CDR2 from the germline V gene are ENHRY and SYGVKD. This CDR3 spans 19 amino acids. Here the CDR3 reads CAISVARDRGSSGANVPTF. The CDR3 DNA reads as TGTGCCATCAGCGTCGCCCGGGACAGGGGATCTTCTGGGGCCAACGTCCCGACTTTC.

Only one count was recorded for this clone. This chain uses TRBV11-2 with TRBJ2-1; TRBD2 is a possible D gene (7 bases). The V end lost 0 bases, the J end lost 4 bases, and 19 bases lay between the germline ends. Germline V gene data show CDR1 as SGHAT and CDR2 as FQNNGV. The CDR3 sequence is 18 residues long. CDR3 DNA: TGTGCCAGCAGCTTAGATCGGGGCGGGGGCCTCCTATACAATGAGCAGTTCTTC. Protein sequence: CASSLDRGGGLLYNEQFF.

The V and J genes are TRBV7-9 and TRBJ1-6; D is undetermined. CDR1 and CDR2 (germline): SEHNR, FQNEAQ (reference sequence). CDR3 size: 14 residues. The V and J ends lost 6 bases and 8 bases respectively, with 14 bases between them. CDR3 residues: CASRVPEVDSPLHF. CDR3 DNA: TGTGCCAGCAGGGTCCCGGAGGTAGATTCACCCCTCCACTTT.

This chain links TRBV19 with TRBJ2-3, with D unclear. Trimming stripped 6 bases from V and 4 bases from J, with 11 bases between. Germline V lookup: CDR1 LNHDA, CDR2 SQIVND (reference sequence). The CDR3 is 13 residues long. This CDR3 is CASRPLSADTQYF. The CDR3 DNA reads as TGTGCCAGTAGACCCCTGAGCGCAGATACGCAGTATTTT.